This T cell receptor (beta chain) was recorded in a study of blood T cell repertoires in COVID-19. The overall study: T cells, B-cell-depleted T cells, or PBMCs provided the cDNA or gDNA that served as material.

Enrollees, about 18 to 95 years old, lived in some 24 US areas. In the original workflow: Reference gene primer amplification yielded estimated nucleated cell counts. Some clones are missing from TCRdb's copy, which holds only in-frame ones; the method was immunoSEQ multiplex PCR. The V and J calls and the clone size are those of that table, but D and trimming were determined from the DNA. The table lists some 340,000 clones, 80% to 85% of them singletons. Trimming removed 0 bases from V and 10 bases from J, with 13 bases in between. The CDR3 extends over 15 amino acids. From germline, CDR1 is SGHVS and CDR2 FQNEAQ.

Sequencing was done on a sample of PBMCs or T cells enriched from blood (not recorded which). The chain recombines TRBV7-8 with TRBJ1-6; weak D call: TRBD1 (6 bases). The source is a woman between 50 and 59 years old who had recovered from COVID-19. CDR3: CASSLAVARGSPLHF. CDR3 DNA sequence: TGTGCCAGCAGCTTAGCAGTGGCGAGGGGGTCACCCCTCCACTTT. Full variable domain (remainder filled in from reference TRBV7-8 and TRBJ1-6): GAGVSQSPRYKVAKRGQDVALRCDPISGHVSLFWYQQALGQGPEFLTYFQNEAQLDKSGLPSDRFFAERPEGSVSTLKIQRTQQEDSAVYLCASSLAVARGSPLHFGNGTRLTVT.